The present entry profiles one T cell receptor (beta chain) with its context. The antigen is undetermined. The data were taken from a study of T-cell memory formation after mild COVID-19. Study at large: Each donor largely had its own TCR clusters. Overall study results and limits: Chiefly within CM and EM were the contracting CD4+ clones; CD8+ ones were within EMRA. While clones contracting from day 15 to 85 were balanced between CD4 and CD8, later expanders leaned CD4+.

TCRdb re-analysed the 5' RACE reads in MiXCR, keeping a single row per CDR3 protein. The sample holds 350,000 to 500,000 distinct CDR3 sequences, 23% seen once. V lost 5 bases, J lost 0 bases, and 11 bases lay in between. CDR3 length equals 16 residues. Germline CDR1 and CDR2: SNHLY and FYNNEI. The receptor comes from an adult woman who had mild COVID-19 (a few samples of this study predate the infection). Cell type and time point are not known. Sequencing used PBMCs or a T cell subset sorted from them (not recorded which). The chain has TRBV2 and TRBJ1-6, with D tentatively TRBD1 (5 bases). DNA for the CDR3: TGTGCCAGCAGTCGGGACGGCAGCTCCTATAATTCACCCCTCCACTTT. Encoded protein: CASSRDGSSYNSPLHF.